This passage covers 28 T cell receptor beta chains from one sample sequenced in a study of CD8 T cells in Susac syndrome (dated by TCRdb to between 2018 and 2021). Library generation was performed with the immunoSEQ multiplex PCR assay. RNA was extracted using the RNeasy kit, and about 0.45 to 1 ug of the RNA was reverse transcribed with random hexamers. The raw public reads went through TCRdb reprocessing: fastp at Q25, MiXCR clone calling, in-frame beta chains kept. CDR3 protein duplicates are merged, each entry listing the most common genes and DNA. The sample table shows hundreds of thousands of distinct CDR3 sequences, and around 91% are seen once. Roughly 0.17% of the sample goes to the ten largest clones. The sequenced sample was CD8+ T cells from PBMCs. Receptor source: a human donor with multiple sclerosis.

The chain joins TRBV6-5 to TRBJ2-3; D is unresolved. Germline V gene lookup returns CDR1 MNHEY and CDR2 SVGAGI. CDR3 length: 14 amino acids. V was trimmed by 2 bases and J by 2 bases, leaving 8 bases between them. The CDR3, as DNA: TGTGCCAGCAGTTACCGCACAAACACAGATACGCAGTATTTT. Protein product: CASSYRTNTDTQYF.

The CDR3: CSASRVGVSYEQYF. The DNA of the CDR3 is TGCAGTGCTAGTCGGGTCGGGGTCTCCTACGAGCAGTACTTC. This chain links TRBV20-1 with TRBJ2-7; D possibly corresponds to TRBD2 (5 bases). The germline V gene has CDR1 DFQATT and CDR2 SNEGSKA (reference sequence). The ends were cut back, 3 bases at V and 0 bases at J, with 12 bases in the middle. This CDR3 is built from 14 residues.

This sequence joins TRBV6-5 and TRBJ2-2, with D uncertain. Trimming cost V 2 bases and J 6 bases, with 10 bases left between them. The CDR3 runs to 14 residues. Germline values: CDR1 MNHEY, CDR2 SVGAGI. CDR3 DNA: TGTGCCAGCAGTTACAGTCTAGGCGCCGGGGAGCTGTTTTTT. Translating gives CASSYSLGAGELFF.

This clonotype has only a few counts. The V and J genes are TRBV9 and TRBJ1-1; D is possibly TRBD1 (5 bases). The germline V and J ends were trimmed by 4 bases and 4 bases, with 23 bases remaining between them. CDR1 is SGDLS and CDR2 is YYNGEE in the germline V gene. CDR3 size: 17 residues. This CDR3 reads CASSSYEGDRGGTEAFF. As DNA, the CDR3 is TGTGCCAGCAGCTCTTATGAAGGGGACCGCGGTGGCACTGAAGCTTTCTTT.

The CDR3 sequence is CASSQRQGFSYGYTF. CDR3 sequence (DNA): TGCGCCAGCAGCCAACGACAGGGTTTTAGTTATGGCTACACCTTC. The chain recombines TRBV4-3 with TRBJ1-2; 7 nucleotides align to TRBD1. CDR1 and CDR2 (germline): LGHNA, YSLEER. After removal of 2 bases from V and 5 bases from J, the junction contained 8 bases not matched to a gene. The CDR3 spans 15 residues.

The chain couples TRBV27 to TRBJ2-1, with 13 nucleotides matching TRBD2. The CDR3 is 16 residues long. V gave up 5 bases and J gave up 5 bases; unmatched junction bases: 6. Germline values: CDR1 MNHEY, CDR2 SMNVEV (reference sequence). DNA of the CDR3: TGTGCCAGCAGTATCACACTAGCGGGAGGGGACAATGAGCAGTTCTTC. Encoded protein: CASSITLAGGDNEQFF.

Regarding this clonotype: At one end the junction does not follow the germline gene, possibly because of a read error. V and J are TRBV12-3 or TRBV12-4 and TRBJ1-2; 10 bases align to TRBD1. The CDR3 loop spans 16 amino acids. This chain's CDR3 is CASRRLTGGIGYDYTF. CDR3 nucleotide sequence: TGTGCCAGCAGGCGCCTGACAGGGGGCATAGGCTATGACTACACCTTC.

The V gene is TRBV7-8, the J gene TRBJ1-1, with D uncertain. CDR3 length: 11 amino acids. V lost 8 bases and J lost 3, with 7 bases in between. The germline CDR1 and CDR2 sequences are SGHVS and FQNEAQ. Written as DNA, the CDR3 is TGTGCCAGCGCCACGTACACTGAAGCTTTCTTT. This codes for CASATYTEAFF.

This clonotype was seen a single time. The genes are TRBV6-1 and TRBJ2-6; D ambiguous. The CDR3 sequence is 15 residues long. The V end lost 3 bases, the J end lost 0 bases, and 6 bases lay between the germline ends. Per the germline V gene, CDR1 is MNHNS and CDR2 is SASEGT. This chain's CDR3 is CASSEDLSGANVLTF. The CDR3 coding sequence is TGTGCCAGCAGTGAGGACCTCTCTGGGGCCAACGTCCTGACTTTC.

The CDR3, as DNA: TGTGCCATCAGTGAGTCTTGGACAGTAAGCTCTGGAAACACCATATATTTT. This codes for CAISESWTVSSGNTIYF. This chain connects TRBV10-3 to TRBJ1-3; D is possibly TRBD1 (6 bases). Germline CDR1 ENHRY, CDR2 SYGVKD. V shed 0 bases and J shed 0 bases, with 12 bases lying between them. The CDR3 is 17 residues long.

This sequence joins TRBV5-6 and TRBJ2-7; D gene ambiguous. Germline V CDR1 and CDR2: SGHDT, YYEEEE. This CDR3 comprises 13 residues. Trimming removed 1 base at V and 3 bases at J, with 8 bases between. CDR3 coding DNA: TGTGCCAGCAGCTTGACAGTAAACTACGAGCAGTACTTC. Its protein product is CASSLTVNYEQYF.

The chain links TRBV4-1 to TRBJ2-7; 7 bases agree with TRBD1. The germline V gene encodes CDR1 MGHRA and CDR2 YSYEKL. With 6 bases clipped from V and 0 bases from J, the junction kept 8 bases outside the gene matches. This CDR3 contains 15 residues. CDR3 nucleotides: TGCGCCAGCAGGAAGGGGACAGTCAGCTCCTACGAGCAGTACTTC. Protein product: CASRKGTVSSYEQYF.

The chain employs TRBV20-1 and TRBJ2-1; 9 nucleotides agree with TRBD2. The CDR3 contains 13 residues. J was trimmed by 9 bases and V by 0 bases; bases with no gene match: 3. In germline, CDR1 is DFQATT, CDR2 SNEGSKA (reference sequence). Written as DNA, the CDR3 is TGCAGTGCTAGAGACGGCGGGGGGGCTGAGCAGTTCTTC. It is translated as CSARDGGGAEQFF.

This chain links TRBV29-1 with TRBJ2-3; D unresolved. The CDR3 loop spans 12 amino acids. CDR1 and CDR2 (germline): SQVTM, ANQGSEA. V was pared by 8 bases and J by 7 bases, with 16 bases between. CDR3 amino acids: CSLLLPNYTQYF. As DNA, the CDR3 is TGCAGCCTTCTTTTGCCTAACTATACGCAGTATTTT.

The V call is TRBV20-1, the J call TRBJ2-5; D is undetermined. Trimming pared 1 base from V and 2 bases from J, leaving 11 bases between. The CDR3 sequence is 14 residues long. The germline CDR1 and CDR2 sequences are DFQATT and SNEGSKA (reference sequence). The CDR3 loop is CSARGIDRQETQYF. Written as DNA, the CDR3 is TGCAGTGCTAGAGGCATAGATCGTCAAGAGACCCAGTACTTC.

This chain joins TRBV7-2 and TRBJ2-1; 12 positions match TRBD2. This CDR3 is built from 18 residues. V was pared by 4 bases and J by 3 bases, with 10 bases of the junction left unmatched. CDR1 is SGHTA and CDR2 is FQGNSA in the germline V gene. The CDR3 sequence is CASSSELAGGPNYNEQFF. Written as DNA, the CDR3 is TGTGCCAGCAGCTCAGAACTAGCGGGAGGCCCAAACTACAATGAGCAGTTCTTC.

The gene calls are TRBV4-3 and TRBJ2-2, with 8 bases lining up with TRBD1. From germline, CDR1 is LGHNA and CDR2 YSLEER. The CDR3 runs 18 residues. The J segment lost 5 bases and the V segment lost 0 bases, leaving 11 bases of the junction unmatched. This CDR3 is CASSQEGGRGRGTGELFF. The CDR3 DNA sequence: TGCGCCAGCAGCCAAGAGGGTGGCAGGGGGCGCGGTACCGGGGAGCTGTTTTTT.

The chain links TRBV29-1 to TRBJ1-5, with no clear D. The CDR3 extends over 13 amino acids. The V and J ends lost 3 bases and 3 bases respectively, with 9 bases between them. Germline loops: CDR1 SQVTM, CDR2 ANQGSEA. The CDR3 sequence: CSVEVGYNQPQHF. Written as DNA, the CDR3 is TGCAGCGTTGAGGTTGGTTACAATCAGCCCCAGCATTTT.

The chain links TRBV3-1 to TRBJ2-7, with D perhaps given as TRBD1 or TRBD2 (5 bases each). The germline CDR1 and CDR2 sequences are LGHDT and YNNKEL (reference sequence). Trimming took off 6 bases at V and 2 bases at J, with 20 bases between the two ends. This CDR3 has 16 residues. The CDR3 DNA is TGTGCCAGCAGTCATGCCGGGGCCAGCGAAACCTACGAGCAGTACTTC. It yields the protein CASSHAGASETYEQYF.

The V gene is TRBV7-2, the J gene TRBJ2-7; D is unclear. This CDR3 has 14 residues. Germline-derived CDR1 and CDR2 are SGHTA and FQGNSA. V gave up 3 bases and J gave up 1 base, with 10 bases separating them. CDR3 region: CASSFFPGSYEQYF. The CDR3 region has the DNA TGTGCCAGCAGCTTCTTCCCCGGGTCCTACGAGCAGTACTTC.

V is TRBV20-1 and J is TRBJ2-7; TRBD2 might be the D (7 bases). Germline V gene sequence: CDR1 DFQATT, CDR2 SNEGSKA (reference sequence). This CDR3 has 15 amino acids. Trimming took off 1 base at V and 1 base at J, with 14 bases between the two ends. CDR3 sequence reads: CSARVKGGTSYEQYF. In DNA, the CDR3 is TGCAGTGCTAGAGTGAAGGGGGGGACGTCCTACGAGCAGTACTTC.

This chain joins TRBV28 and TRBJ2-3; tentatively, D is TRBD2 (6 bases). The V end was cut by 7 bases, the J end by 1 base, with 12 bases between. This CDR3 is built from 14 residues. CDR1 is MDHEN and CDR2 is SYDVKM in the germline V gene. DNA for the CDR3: TGTGCCAGCATAGGAGGGCCGGGCACAGATACGCAGTATTTT. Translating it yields CASIGGPGTDTQYF.

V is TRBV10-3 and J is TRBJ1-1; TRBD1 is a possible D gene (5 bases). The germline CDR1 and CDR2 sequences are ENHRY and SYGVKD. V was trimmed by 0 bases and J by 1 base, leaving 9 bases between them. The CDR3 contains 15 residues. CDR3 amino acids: CAISESGTENTEAFF. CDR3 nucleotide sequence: TGTGCCATCAGTGAGTCTGGGACGGAGAACACTGAAGCTTTCTTT.

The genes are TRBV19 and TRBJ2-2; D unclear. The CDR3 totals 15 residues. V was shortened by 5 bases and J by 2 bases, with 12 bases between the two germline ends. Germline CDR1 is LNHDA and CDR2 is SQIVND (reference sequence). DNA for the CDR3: TGTGCCAGTAGTCCCAGTACTATTAACACCGGGGAGCTGTTTTTT. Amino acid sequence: CASSPSTINTGELFF.

The CDR3 protein is CASSLAHGQEFSGANVLTF. The CDR3 region has the DNA TGTGCCAGCAGCTTAGCCCACGGGCAGGAGTTCTCTGGGGCCAACGTCCTGACTTTC. The chain is built from TRBV5-6 and TRBJ2-6, with no clear D. Trimming took off 2 bases at V and 0 bases at J, with 18 bases between the two ends. Looked up from germline, CDR1 is SGHDT and CDR2 is YYEEEE. The CDR3 covers 19 residues.

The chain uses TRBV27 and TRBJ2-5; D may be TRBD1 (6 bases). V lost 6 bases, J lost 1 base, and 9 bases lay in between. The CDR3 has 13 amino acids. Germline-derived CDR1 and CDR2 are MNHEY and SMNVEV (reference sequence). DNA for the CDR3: TGTGCCAGCAGGAGGGACATCCAAGAGACCCAGTACTTC. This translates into CASRRDIQETQYF.

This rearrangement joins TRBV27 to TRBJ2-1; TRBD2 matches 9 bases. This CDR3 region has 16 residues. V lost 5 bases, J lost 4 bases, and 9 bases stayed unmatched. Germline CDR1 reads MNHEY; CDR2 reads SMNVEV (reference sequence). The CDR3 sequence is CASSPNGAGGYNEQFF. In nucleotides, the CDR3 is TGTGCCAGCAGTCCCAACGGGGCGGGAGGGTACAATGAGCAGTTCTTC.

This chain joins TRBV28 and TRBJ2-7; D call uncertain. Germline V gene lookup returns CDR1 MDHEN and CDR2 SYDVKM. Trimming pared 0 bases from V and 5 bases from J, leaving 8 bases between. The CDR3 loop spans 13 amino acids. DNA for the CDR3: TGTGCCAGCAGTTTATGGGGGTCCCACGAGCAGTACTTC. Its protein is CASSLWGSHEQYF. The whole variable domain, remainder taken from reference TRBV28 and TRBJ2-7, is DVKVTQSSRYLVKRTGEKVFLECVQDMDHENMFWYRQDPGLGLRLIYFSYDVKMKEKGDIPEGYSVSREKKERFSLILESASTNQTSMYLCASSLWGSHEQYFGPGTRLTVT.